This TCR beta chain was profiled in a study of vaccination and CD4 T cells after COVID-19. V lost 4 bases, J lost 1 base, and 19 bases lay in between. The V gene's germline CDR1 is SGHTA and CDR2 FQGNSA. CDR3 length: 17 amino acids. By share, this clonotype ranks as medium-sized. Its antigen is undetermined. The Oncomine TCR Beta short-read assay was applied to DNA of cultured CD4+ T cells. TCRdb independently ran MiXCR on the PCR reads; one entry per CDR3 protein. The repertoire holds 5,000 or so distinct CDR3 sequences, with around 30% as singletons. Treatment defined: approximately nine-day PBMC culture with coronavirus spike peptide pools or control peptides (ViraFEST assay).

The TCR sequence derives from a human donor who had recovered from COVID-19. The source was CD4+ T cells from blood, cultured in vitro, collected after SARS-CoV-2 vaccination. The genes are TRBV7-2 and TRBJ2-5; possibly TRBD1 for D (6 bases). CDR3 DNA sequence: TGTGCCAGCAGCTCCCCTGAGGGACAAACGGCCCAAGAGACCCAGTACTTC. As protein: CASSSPEGQTAQETQYF.